Only a few counts were recorded for the clone carrying this T cell receptor (beta chain). Its matching antigen is unknown. TCRdb recomputed calls from the 5' RACE reads with MiXCR, one row per CDR3 protein. The sample has about 120,000 distinct CDR3 sequences; 9% to 15% are singletons. Described time point: blood at routine non-recurrence follow-up after resection. Researchers sequenced whole RNA taken from tumor, nontumor lung or frozen PBMC without sorting. This entry belongs to a study of spatial heterogeneity in lung cancer. Across the study: There were some 70 donors, all of them untreated patients with early-stage non-small cell lung cancer. Alpha-chain detections were consistently fewer than beta-chain detections among the sequences. Study results and caveats: In blood, ubiquitous expanded tumor TCRs appeared more at resection than follow-up.

The germline gives CDR1 SGHAT, CDR2 FQNNGV. The trim removed 5 bases at V and 10 bases at J, leaving 12 bases unmatched. This CDR3 comprises 16 residues. This clonotype originated in a male donor with early-stage non-small cell lung cancer. V and J are TRBV11-2 and TRBJ1-6, with TRBD1 matching 9 bases. This sample comprised PBMCs, obtained at follow-up. CDR3 loop: CASSLFLGQGGSPLHF. The CDR3 DNA is TGTGCCAGCAGCCTCTTTCTGGGACAGGGCGGCTCACCCCTCCACTTT.